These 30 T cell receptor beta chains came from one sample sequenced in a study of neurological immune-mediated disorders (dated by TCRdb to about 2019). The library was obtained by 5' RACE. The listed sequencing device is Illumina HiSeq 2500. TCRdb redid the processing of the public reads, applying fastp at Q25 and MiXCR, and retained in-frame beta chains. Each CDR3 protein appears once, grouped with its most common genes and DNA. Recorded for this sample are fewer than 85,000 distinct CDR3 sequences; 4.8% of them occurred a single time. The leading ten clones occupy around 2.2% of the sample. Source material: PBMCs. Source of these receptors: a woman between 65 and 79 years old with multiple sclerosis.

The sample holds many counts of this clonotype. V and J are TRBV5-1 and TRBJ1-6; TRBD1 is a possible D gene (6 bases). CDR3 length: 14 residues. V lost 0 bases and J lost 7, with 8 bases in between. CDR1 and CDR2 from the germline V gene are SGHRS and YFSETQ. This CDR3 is CASSLGDTNSPLHF. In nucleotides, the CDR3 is TGCGCCAGCAGCTTGGGGGACACCAATTCACCCCTCCACTTT.

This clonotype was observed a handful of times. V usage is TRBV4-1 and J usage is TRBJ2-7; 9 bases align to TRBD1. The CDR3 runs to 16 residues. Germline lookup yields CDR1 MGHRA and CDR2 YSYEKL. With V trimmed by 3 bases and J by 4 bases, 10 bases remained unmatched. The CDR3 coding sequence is TGCGCCAGCAGCCAGAATAACGGGACAGGGAAATACGAGCAGTACTTC. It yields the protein CASSQNNGTGKYEQYF.

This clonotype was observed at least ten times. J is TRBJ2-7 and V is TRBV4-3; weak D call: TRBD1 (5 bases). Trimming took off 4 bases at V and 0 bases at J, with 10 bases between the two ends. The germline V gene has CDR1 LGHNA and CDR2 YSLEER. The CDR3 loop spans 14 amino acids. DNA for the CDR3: TGCGCCAGCAGCCCCGGCCAGGGCTCCTACGAGCAGTACTTC. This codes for CASSPGQGSYEQYF.

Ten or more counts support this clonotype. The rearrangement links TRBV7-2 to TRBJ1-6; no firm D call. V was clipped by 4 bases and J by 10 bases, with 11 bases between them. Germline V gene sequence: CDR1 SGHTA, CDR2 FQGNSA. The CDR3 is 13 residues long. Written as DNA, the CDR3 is TGTGCCAGCAGCTCTCAGCTGGGATCACCCCTCCACTTT. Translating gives CASSSQLGSPLHF.

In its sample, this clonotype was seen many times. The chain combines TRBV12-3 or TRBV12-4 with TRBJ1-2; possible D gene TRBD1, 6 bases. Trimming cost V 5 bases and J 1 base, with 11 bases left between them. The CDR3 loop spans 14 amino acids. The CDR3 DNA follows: TGTGCCAGCAGTACAGGACAGCTTAACTATGGCTACACCTTC. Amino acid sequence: CASSTGQLNYGYTF.

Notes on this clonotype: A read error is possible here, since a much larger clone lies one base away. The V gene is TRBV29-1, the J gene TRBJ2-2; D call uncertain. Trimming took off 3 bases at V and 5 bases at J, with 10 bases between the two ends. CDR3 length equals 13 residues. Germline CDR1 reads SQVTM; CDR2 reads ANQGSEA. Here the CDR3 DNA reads TGCAGCGTTGATAGACCCGAGACCGGGGAGCTGTTTTTT. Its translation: CSVDRPETGELFF.

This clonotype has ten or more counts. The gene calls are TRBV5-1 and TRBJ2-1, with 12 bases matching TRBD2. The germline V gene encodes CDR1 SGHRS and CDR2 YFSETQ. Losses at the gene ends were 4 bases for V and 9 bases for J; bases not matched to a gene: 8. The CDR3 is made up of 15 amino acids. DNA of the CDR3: TGCGCCAGCAGCACTAGCGGGAGGCGGGATACTGAGCAGTTCTTC. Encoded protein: CASSTSGRRDTEQFF.

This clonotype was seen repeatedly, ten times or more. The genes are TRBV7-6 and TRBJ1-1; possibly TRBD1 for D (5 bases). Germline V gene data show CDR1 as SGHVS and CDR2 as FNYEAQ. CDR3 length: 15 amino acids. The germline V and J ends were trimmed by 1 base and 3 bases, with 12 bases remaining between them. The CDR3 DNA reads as TGTGCCAGCAGCTTAGGAGGGGATAGTTACACTGAAGCTTTCTTT. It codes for CASSLGGDSYTEAFF.

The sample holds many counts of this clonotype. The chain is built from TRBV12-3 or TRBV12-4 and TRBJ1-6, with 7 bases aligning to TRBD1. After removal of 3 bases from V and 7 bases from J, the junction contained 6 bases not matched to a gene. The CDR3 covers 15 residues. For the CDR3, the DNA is TGTGCCAGCAGTTTCGGGGACAGTCTCAATTCACCCCTCCACTTT. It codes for CASSFGDSLNSPLHF.

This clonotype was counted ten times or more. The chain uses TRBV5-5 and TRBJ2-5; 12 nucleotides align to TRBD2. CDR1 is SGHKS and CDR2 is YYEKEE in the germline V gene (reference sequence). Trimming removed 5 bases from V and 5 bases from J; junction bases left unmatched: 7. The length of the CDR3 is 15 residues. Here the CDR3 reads CASRRPGTSGETQYF. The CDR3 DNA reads TGTGCCAGCAGGCGTCCCGGGACTAGCGGGGAGACCCAGTACTTC.

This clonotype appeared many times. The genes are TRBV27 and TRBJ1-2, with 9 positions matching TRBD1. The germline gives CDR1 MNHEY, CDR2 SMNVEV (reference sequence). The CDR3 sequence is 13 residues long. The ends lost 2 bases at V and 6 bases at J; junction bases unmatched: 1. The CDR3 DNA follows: TGTGCCAGCAGTTTAAGGACAGGGGATGGCTACACCTTC. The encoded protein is CASSLRTGDGYTF.

CDR3 protein: CASSLDGGSVTDTQYF. The CDR3 DNA reads as TGTGCCAGCAGCCTCGACGGCGGGAGTGTTACCGATACGCAGTATTTT. J is TRBJ2-3 and V is TRBV11-2, with 7 positions matching TRBD2. V was pared by 5 bases and J by 6 bases, with 14 bases of the junction left unmatched. The CDR3 is made up of 16 amino acids. Germline assignment: CDR1 SGHAT and CDR2 FQNNGV.

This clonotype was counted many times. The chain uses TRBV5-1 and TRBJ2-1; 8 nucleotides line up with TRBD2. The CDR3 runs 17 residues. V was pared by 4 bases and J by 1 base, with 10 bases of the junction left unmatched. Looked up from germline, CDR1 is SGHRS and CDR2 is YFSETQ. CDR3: CASSTLDGRASYNEQFF. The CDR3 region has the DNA TGCGCCAGCAGCACCCTGGACGGGAGGGCGTCCTACAATGAGCAGTTCTTC. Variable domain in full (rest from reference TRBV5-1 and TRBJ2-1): KAGVTQTPRYLIKTRGQQVTLSCSPISGHRSVSWYQQTPGQGLQFLFEYFSETQRNKGNFPGRFSGRQFSNSRSEMNVSTLELGDSALYLCASSTLDGRASYNEQFFGPGTRLTVL.

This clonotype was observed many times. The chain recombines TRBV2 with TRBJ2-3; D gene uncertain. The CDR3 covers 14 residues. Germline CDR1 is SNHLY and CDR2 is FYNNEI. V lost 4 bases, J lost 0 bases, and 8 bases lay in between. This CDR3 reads CASSGVASTDTQYF. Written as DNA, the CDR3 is TGTGCCAGCAGTGGAGTAGCAAGCACAGATACGCAGTATTTT.

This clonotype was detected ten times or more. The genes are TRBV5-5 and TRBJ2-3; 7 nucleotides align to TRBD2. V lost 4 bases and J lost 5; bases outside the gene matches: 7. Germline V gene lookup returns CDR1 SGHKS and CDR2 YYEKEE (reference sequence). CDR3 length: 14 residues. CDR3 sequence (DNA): TGTGCCAGCAGCCGCGGGAGTGGGGGAGATACGCAGTATTTT. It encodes CASSRGSGGDTQYF.

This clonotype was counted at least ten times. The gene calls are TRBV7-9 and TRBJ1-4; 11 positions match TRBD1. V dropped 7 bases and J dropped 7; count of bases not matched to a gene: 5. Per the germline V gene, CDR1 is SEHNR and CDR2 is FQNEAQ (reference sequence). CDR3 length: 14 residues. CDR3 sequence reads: CASNGQGAGEKLFF. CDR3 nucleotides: TGTGCCAGCAACGGACAGGGGGCCGGTGAAAAACTGTTTTTT.

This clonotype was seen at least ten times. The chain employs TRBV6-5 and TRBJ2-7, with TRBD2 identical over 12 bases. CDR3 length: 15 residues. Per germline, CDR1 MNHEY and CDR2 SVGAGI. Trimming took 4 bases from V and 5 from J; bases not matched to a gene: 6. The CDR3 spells CASSSETSGSHEQYF. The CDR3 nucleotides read TGTGCCAGCAGTTCCGAGACTAGCGGGAGCCACGAGCAGTACTTC.

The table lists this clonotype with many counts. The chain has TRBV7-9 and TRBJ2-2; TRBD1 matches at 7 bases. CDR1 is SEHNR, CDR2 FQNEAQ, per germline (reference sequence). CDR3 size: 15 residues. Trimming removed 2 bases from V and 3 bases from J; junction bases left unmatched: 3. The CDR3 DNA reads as TGTGCCAGCAGCTTATGGACAGGATACACCGGGGAGCTGTTTTTT. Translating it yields CASSLWTGYTGELFF. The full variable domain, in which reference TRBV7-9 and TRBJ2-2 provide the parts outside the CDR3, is DTGVSQNPRHKITKRGQNVTFRCDPISEHNRLYWYRQTLGQGPEFLTYFQNEAQLEKSRLLSDRFSAERPKGSFSTLEIQRTEQGDSAMYLCASSLWTGYTGELFFGEGSRLTVL.

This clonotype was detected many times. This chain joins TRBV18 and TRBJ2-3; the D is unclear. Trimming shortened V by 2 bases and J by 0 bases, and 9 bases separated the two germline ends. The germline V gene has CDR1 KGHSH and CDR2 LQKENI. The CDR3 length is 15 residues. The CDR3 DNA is TGTGCCAGCTCACCAAAGCTCTCTAGCACAGATACGCAGTATTTT. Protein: CASSPKLSSTDTQYF.

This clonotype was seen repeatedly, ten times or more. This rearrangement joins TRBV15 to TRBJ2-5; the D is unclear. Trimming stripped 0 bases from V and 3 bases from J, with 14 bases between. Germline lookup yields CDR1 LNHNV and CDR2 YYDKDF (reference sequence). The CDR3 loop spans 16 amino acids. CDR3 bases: TGTGCCACCAGCAGAGATAAAGGCGGTGCTAAAGAGACCCAGTACTTC. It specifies CATSRDKGGAKETQYF.

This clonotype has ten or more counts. CDR3 in amino acids: CASTSGPPLYEQYF. CDR3 sequence (DNA): TGTGCCAGCACCTCGGGCCCACCTTTATACGAGCAGTACTTC. This chain joins TRBV12-3 or TRBV12-4 and TRBJ2-7; D not certain. V lost 7 bases and J lost 4, with 17 bases in between. The CDR3 covers 14 residues.

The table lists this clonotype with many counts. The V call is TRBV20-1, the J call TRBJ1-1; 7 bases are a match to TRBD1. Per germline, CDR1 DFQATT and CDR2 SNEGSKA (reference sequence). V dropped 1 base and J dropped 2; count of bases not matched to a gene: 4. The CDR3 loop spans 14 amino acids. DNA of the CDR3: TGCAGTGCTAGAGCCGGGACAGAAAACACTGAAGCTTTCTTT. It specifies CSARAGTENTEAFF.

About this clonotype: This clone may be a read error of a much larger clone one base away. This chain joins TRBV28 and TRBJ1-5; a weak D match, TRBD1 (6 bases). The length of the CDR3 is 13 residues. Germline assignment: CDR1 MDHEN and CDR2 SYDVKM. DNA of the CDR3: TGTGCCAGTGACCGACAGGACTATCAGCCCCAGAATTTT. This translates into CASDRQDYQPQNF. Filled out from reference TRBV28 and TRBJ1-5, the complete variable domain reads DVKVTQSSRYLVKRTGEKVFLECVQDMDHENMFWYRQDPGLGLRLIYFSYDVKMKEKGDIPEGYSVSREKKERFSLILESASTNQTSMYLCASDRQDYQPQNFGDGTRLSIL.

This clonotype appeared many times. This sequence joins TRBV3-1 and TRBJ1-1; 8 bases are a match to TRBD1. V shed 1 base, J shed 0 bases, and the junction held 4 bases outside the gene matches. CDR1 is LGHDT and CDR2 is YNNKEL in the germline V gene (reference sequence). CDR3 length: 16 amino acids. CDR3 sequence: CASSQGRQGMNTEAFF. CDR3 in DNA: TGTGCCAGCAGCCAAGGCCGACAGGGGATGAACACTGAAGCTTTCTTT.

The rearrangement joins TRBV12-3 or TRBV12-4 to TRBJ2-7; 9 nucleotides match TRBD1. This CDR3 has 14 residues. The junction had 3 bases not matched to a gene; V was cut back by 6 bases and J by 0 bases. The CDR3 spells CASSRTGVSYEQYF. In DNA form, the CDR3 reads TGTGCCAGCAGCCGGACAGGGGTCTCCTACGAGCAGTACTTC.

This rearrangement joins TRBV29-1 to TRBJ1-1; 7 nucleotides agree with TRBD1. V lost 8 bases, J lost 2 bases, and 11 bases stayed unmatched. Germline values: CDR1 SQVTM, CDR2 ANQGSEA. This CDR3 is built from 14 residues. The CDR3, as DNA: TGCAGCACCACCTCGGGACAGCTCAACACTGAAGCTTTCTTT. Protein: CSTTSGQLNTEAFF. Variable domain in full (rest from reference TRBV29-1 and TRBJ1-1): SAVISQKPSRDICQRGTSLTIQCQVDSQVTMMFWYRQQPGQSLTLIATANQGSEATYESGFVIDKFPISRPNLTFSTLTVSNMSPEDSSIYLCSTTSGQLNTEAFFGQGTRLTVV.

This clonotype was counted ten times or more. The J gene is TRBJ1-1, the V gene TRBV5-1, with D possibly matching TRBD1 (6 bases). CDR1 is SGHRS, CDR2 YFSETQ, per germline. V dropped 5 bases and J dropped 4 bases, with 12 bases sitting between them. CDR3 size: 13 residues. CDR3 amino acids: CASRREGVTEAFF. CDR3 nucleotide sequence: TGCGCCAGCAGACGGGAGGGGGTCACTGAAGCTTTCTTT. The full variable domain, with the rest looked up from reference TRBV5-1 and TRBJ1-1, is KAGVTQTPRYLIKTRGQQVTLSCSPISGHRSVSWYQQTPGQGLQFLFEYFSETQRNKGNFPGRFSGRQFSNSRSEMNVSTLELGDSALYLCASRREGVTEAFFGQGTRLTVV.

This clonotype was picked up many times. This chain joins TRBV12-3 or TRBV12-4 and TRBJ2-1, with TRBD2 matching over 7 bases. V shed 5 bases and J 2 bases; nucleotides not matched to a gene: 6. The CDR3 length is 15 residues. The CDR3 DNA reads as TGTGCCAGCAGTCCCCCTAGCGGTACCTACAATGAGCAGTTCTTC. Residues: CASSPPSGTYNEQFF.

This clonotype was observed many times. The CDR3: CSAEISDEQYF. The CDR3, as DNA: TGCAGTGCCGAGATTTCCGACGAGCAGTACTTC. This chain uses TRBV20-1 with TRBJ2-7; D is undetermined. Between the trimmed V and J ends, which lost 6 bases and 5 bases, there was a span of 11 bases. CDR1 and CDR2 (germline): DFQATT, SNEGSKA (reference sequence). The CDR3 length is 11 residues.

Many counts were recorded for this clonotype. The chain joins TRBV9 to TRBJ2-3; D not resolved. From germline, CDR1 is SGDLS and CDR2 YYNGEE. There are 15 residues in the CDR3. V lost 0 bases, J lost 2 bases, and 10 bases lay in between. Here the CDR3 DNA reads TGTGCCAGCAGCGTAGTGGGCGGTTACACAGATACGCAGTATTTT. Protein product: CASSVVGGYTDTQYF.